The 20 T cell receptor beta chains in this list originate from one sample, sequenced in a study of blood T cell repertoires in COVID-19. The method was immunoSEQ multiplex PCR; TCRdb's version includes in-frame clones alone and lacks a portion of them. The data contain 150,000 or so clones, about three quarters of them singletons. Sequenced sample: peripheral blood. These receptors all come from a woman aged 45-65 years with active or convalescent COVID-19.

The rearrangement uses TRBV2 and TRBJ1-5, with D possibly being TRBD1 (5 bases). This CDR3 region has 15 residues. Per germline, CDR1 SNHLY and CDR2 FYNNEI. V gave up 4 bases and J gave up 0 bases, with 10 bases separating them. As DNA, the CDR3 is TGTGCCAGCAGTGTGGCAGGGTATAGCAATCAGCCCCAGCATTTT. It specifies CASSVAGYSNQPQHF.

V usage is TRBV28 and J usage is TRBJ2-1; the match to TRBD2 covers 9 bases. This CDR3 spans 14 amino acids. CDR1 and CDR2 (germline): MDHEN, SYDVKM. The trim removed 6 bases at V and 6 bases at J, leaving 6 bases unmatched. The DNA for the CDR3 is TGTGCCAGCAGAGGCGGGGGGGGCATCAATGAGCAGTTCTTC. Its translation is CASRGGGGINEQFF.

CDR3 nucleotide sequence: TGTGCCAGCAGTTACGGGACTCCCTCCAACACTGAAGCTTTCTTT. It yields the protein CASSYGTPSNTEAFF. The J gene is TRBJ1-1, the V gene TRBV6-2 or TRBV6-3; the D gene is possibly TRBD1 (5 bases). Germline loops: CDR1 MNHEY, CDR2 SVGEGT. The CDR3 runs 15 residues. The V end lost 2 bases, the J end lost 2 bases, and 12 bases lay between the germline ends.

The gene calls are TRBV30 and TRBJ2-1, with TRBD2 matching over 11 bases. Germline-derived CDR1 and CDR2 are GTSNPN and SVGIG (reference sequence). J gave up 7 bases and V 4 bases, and 9 bases lay outside the gene matches. The CDR3 has 15 residues. CDR3 protein: CAWIPSGRNINEQFF. Written as DNA, the CDR3 is TGTGCCTGGATCCCTAGCGGGAGGAATATAAATGAGCAGTTCTTC.

The chain links TRBV4-3 to TRBJ2-3, with 7 bases that match TRBD2. CDR1 and CDR2 (germline): LGHNA, YSLEER. Losses at the gene ends were 1 base for V and 4 bases for J; bases not matched to a gene: 2. The CDR3 extends over 14 amino acids. CDR3 in DNA: TGCGCCAGCAGCCAAGGGGGGGGTCCAGATACGCAGTATTTT. Its translation is CASSQGGGPDTQYF.

This chain links TRBV7-2 with TRBJ2-3; 11 bases match TRBD2. CDR3 length: 15 amino acids. In germline, CDR1 is SGHTA, CDR2 FQGNSA. The junction had 3 bases not matched to a gene; V was cut back by 5 bases and J by 2 bases. The CDR3 DNA reads TGTGCCAGCAGCCAGGGACTAGCGGACACAGATACGCAGTATTTT. Its translation: CASSQGLADTDTQYF.

This clone has a single count. The rearrangement links TRBV11-2 to TRBJ2-7, with 7 bases matching TRBD2. V was clipped by 5 bases and J by 2 bases; unmatched bases: 6. Per germline, CDR1 SGHAT and CDR2 FQNNGV. The CDR3 is made up of 14 amino acids. Here the CDR3 reads CASSPGTITYEQYF. The CDR3 DNA reads as TGTGCCAGCAGCCCCGGGACTATCACCTACGAGCAGTACTTC.

The chain employs TRBV5-8 and TRBJ2-3, with TRBD2 matching 8 bases. The CDR3 length is 15 residues. Trimming removed 4 bases from V and 3 bases from J; junction bases left unmatched: 7. Germline V gene lookup returns CDR1 SGHTS and CDR2 YDEGEE. For the CDR3, the DNA is TGTGCCAGCAGCCTCGGGAGGGCCGGGACAGATACGCAGTATTTT. Its protein product is CASSLGRAGTDTQYF.

The V call is TRBV6-1, the J call TRBJ2-7; TRBD1 matches 8 bases. V lost 3 bases and J lost 2; bases outside the gene matches: 3. CDR1 and CDR2 from the germline V gene are MNHNS and SASEGT. There are 14 residues in the CDR3. This CDR3 is CASSDTQGAYEQYF. CDR3 coding DNA: TGTGCCAGCAGTGACACACAGGGGGCCTACGAGCAGTACTTC.

The rearrangement joins TRBV7-2 to TRBJ1-2, with D perhaps matching TRBD1 (5 bases). Germline V gene data show CDR1 as SGHTA and CDR2 as FQGNSA. The germline V and J ends were trimmed by 0 bases and 2 bases, with 10 bases remaining between them. This CDR3 spans 15 amino acids. Here the CDR3 DNA reads TGTGCCAGCAGCTTAGCGCTAGGGGCAAACTATGGCTACACCTTC. As protein: CASSLALGANYGYTF.

This chain uses TRBV7-2 with TRBJ2-7; TRBD2 agrees at 15 bases. Trimming cost V 5 bases and J 3 bases; bases outside gene matches: 5. The length of the CDR3 is 16 residues. Per germline, CDR1 SGHTA and CDR2 FQGNSA. CDR3 protein: CASSPGTSGRFYEQYF. The CDR3, as DNA: TGTGCCAGCAGCCCGGGGACTAGCGGGAGGTTCTACGAGCAGTACTTC.

This chain links TRBV7-8 with TRBJ1-2; 9 bases are shared with TRBD1. J gave up 5 bases and V 3 bases, and 7 bases lay outside the gene matches. Looked up from germline, CDR1 is SGHVS and CDR2 is FQNEAQ. The CDR3 totals 15 residues. The CDR3 DNA sequence: TGTGCCAGCAGCTTTATAACAGGGGGCAGATATGGCTACACCTTC. This encodes CASSFITGGRYGYTF.

This sequence joins TRBV6-6 and TRBJ2-3; D is possibly TRBD2 (6 bases). V was shortened by 7 bases and J by 0 bases, with 17 bases between the two germline ends. The germline V gene has CDR1 MNHNY and CDR2 SVGAGI (reference sequence). The CDR3 sequence is 16 residues long. The CDR3 nucleotides read TGTGCCAGCAAAGGGTTACTAGCAACGAGCACAGATACGCAGTATTTT. It codes for CASKGLLATSTDTQYF.

The rearrangement links TRBV19 to TRBJ1-1, with a weak D call TRBD1 (5 bases). Trimming cost V 1 base and J 0 bases, with 9 bases left between them. This CDR3 spans 15 amino acids. Per germline, CDR1 LNHDA and CDR2 SQIVND (reference sequence). CDR3 sequence: CASSIAAGLNTEAFF. CDR3 DNA sequence: TGTGCCAGTAGTATAGCGGCGGGGCTGAACACTGAAGCTTTCTTT.

This chain links TRBV25-1 with TRBJ2-1, with 8 bases lining up with TRBD2. The junction had 9 bases not matched to a gene; V was cut back by 1 base and J by 1 base. CDR1 and CDR2 (germline): MGHDK, SYGVNS. The CDR3 loop spans 18 amino acids. The CDR3 sequence: CASSEFGSGSVSYNEQFF. Here the CDR3 DNA reads TGTGCCAGCAGTGAATTTGGGAGCGGGAGTGTTTCCTACAATGAGCAGTTCTTC. Filled out from reference TRBV25-1 and TRBJ2-1, the complete variable domain reads EADIYQTPRYLVIGTGKKITLECSQTMGHDKMYWYQQDPGMELHLIHYSYGVNSTEKGDLSSESTVSRIRTEHFPLTLESARPSHTSQYLCASSEFGSGSVSYNEQFFGPGTRLTVL.

The chain links TRBV6-2 or TRBV6-3 to TRBJ2-1, with 12 nucleotides matching TRBD2. This CDR3 is built from 15 residues. Germline CDR1 and CDR2: MNHEY and SVGEGT. J gave up 8 bases and V 4 bases, and 6 bases lay outside the gene matches. The CDR3 loop reads CASSLGTSGPDEQFF. The CDR3, as DNA: TGTGCCAGCAGTTTAGGGACTAGCGGGCCAGATGAGCAGTTCTTC.

The chain combines TRBV7-2 with TRBJ2-7; possibly TRBD2 for D (7 bases). Trimming took 1 base from V and 1 from J, leaving 17 bases between them. The CDR3 sequence is 17 residues long. Looked up from germline, CDR1 is SGHTA and CDR2 is FQGNSA. In DNA form, the CDR3 reads TGTGCCAGCAGCTTAGGGGGAGGGGGTTTGAGTTCCTACGAGCAGTACTTC. The encoded protein is CASSLGGGGLSSYEQYF.

J is TRBJ2-3 and V is TRBV12-3 or TRBV12-4, with D maybe TRBD2 (6 bases). The CDR3 is 13 amino acids. V was clipped by 6 bases and J by 2 bases, with 9 bases between them. The CDR3 loop reads CASRRTNTDTQYF. Written as DNA, the CDR3 is TGTGCCAGCAGGCGGACTAACACAGATACGCAGTATTTT.

The CDR3 loop is CAWSLTGGSSGNTIYF. The CDR3 DNA reads as TGTGCCTGGTCTTTAACGGGGGGCAGCTCTGGAAACACCATATATTTT. This chain links TRBV30 with TRBJ1-3; D is possibly TRBD1 (6 bases). The CDR3 runs 16 residues. Germline CDR1 and CDR2: GTSNPN and SVGIG (reference sequence). V dropped 5 bases and J dropped 0 bases, with 17 bases sitting between them.

V is TRBV4-1 and J is TRBJ2-1; no clear D. Germline CDR1 and CDR2: MGHRA and YSYEKL. V was cut by 0 bases and J by 3 bases, with 9 bases left in between. The CDR3 is 15 amino acids. CDR3 nucleotide sequence: TGCGCCAGCAGCCAAGATCTATACAGCTACAATGAGCAGTTCTTC. Protein product: CASSQDLYSYNEQFF.